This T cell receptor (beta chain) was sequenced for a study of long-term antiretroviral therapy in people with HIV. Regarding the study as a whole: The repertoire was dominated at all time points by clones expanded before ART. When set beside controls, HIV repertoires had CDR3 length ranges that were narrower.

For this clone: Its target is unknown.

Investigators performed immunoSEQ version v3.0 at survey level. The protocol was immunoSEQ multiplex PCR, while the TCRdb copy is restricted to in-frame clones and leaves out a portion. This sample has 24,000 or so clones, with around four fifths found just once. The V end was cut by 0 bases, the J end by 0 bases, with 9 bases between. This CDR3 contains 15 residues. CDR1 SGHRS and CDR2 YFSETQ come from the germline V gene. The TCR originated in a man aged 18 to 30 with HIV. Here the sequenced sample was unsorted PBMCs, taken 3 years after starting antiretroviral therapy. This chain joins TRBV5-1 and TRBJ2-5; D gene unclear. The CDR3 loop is CASSLGVIDQETQYF. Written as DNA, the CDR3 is TGCGCCAGCAGCTTGGGTGTGATAGACCAAGAGACCCAGTACTTC.